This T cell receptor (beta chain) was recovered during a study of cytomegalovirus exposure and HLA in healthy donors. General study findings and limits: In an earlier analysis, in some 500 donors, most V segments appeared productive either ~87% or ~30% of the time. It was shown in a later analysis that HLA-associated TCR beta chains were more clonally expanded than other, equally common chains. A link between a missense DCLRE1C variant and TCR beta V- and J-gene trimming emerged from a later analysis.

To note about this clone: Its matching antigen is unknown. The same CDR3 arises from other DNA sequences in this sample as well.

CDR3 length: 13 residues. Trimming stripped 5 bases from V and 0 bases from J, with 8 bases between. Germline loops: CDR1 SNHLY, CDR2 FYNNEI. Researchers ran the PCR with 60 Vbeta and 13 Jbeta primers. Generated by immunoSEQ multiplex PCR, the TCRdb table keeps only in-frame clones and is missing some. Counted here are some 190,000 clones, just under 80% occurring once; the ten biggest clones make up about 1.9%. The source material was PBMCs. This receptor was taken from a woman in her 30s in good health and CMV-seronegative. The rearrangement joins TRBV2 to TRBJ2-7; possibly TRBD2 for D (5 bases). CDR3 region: CASSSGVSYEQYF. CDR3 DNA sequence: TGTGCCAGCAGTTCCGGGGTCTCCTACGAGCAGTACTTC.